Listed below are T cell receptor beta chains from one sample, sequenced in a study of beta chain features in type 1 diabetes. Sequenced by immunoSEQ multiplex PCR; TCRdb stores in-frame clones only, minus some. The sample gives more than 250,000 clones, roughly 21% of which show up once; 0.028% is in the top ten. Sequencing was performed on naive CD4+ T cells from blood. The source is a woman aged 40 to 50 with type 1 diabetes. Each CDR3 is given with its conserved first and last residue. The D gene is left open where the match is weak. Only some rows state a clone size, as once, few, many or a class for expanded clones.

v_call: TRBV28
j_call: TRBJ2-1
clone_size: -
d_call: -
cdr3_nt: TGTGCCAGCACCAACGTCGGGGGCTCCTACAATGAGCAGTTCTTC
cdr3_aa: CASTNVGGSYNEQFF

v_call: TRBV27
j_call: TRBJ1-6
clone_size: -
d_call: TRBD1
cdr3_nt: TGTGCCAGCAGTTTAAACCTGGACAGGCTAACGTATAATTCACCCCTCCACTTT
cdr3_aa: CASSLNLDRLTYNSPLHF

v_call: TRBV14
j_call: TRBJ2-5
clone_size: few
d_call: TRBD2
cdr3_nt: TGTGCCAGCAGCCAGCTAGCGGGACAAGAGACCCAGTACTTC
cdr3_aa: CASSQLAGQETQYF

v_call: TRBV5-4
j_call: TRBJ1-1
clone_size: -
d_call: TRBD1
cdr3_nt: TGTGCCAGCAGCCGTGGGACAGTAGGAACTGAAGCTTTCTTT
cdr3_aa: CASSRGTVGTEAFF

v_call: TRBV28
j_call: TRBJ1-2
clone_size: -
d_call: -
cdr3_nt: TGTGCCAGCACACCCTCCCCCGGGGAAGACTATGGCTACACCTTC
cdr3_aa: CASTPSPGEDYGYTF

v_call: TRBV2
j_call: TRBJ2-1
clone_size: few
d_call: TRBD2
cdr3_nt: TGTGCCAGCAGTGAACAACTAGCGGATGAGCAGTTCTTC
cdr3_aa: CASSEQLADEQFF

v_call: TRBV7-7
j_call: TRBJ2-1
clone_size: -
d_call: TRBD2
cdr3_nt: TGTGCTAGCAGCCCCGGGGTAGCGGGGTTTAATGAGCAGTTCTTC
cdr3_aa: CASSPGVAGFNEQFF

v_call: TRBV5-1
j_call: TRBJ2-7
clone_size: few
d_call: TRBD2
cdr3_nt: TGCGCCAGCAGCTTGGGGACTAGCGGGAGCAGGAACGAGCAGTACTTC
cdr3_aa: CASSLGTSGSRNEQYF

v_call: TRBV4-1
j_call: TRBJ1-4
clone_size: few
d_call: -
cdr3_nt: TGCGCCAGCAGCCAAGATAGTACAGGGCGCGGAAAACTGTTTTTT
cdr3_aa: CASSQDSTGRGKLFF

v_call: TRBV7-9
j_call: TRBJ2-1
clone_size: -
d_call: -
cdr3_nt: TGTGCCAGCAGCTTATCAGTACAGGGGAGGAATGAGCAGTTCTTC
cdr3_aa: CASSLSVQGRNEQFF

v_call: TRBV27
j_call: TRBJ2-7
clone_size: -
d_call: -
cdr3_nt: TGTGCCAGCAGTTTATCGTCCGGGGGGCACTACGAGCAGTACTTC
cdr3_aa: CASSLSSGGHYEQYF

v_call: TRBV2
j_call: TRBJ1-1
clone_size: -
d_call: -
cdr3_nt: TGTGCCAGCAGTGATCAGGGGCTAAACCTATTGAACACTGAAGCTTTCTTT
cdr3_aa: CASSDQGLNLLNTEAFF

v_call: TRBV13
j_call: TRBJ2-1
clone_size: few
d_call: -
cdr3_nt: TGTGCCAGCAGCCAGGGGACCACCTACAATGAGCAGTTCTTC
cdr3_aa: CASSQGTTYNEQFF

v_call: TRBV18
j_call: TRBJ1-4
clone_size: -
d_call: -
cdr3_nt: TGTGCCAGCTCACCAACTATCATGGAGGGAAAACTGTTTTTT
cdr3_aa: CASSPTIMEGKLFF

v_call: TRBV7-9
j_call: TRBJ2-3
clone_size: -
d_call: TRBD1
cdr3_nt: TGTGCCAGCAGCGCCCGACAGGGGCGACCCACGGATACGCAGTATTTT
cdr3_aa: CASSARQGRPTDTQYF

v_call: TRBV15
j_call: TRBJ1-4
clone_size: -
d_call: -
cdr3_nt: TGTGCCACCAGCAGCCTGAACAGGGTAAAAGAAAAACTGTTTTTT
cdr3_aa: CATSSLNRVKEKLFF

v_call: TRBV6-5
j_call: TRBJ2-7
clone_size: once
d_call: -
cdr3_nt: TGTGCCAGCAGTTACCGACTCGAGCAGTACTTC
cdr3_aa: CASSYRLEQYF